The source of this T cell receptor beta chain is a study of blood T cell repertoires in COVID-19. Germline V gives CDR1 MDHEN, CDR2 SYDVKM. The CDR3 runs 13 residues. The V gene lost 6 bases and the J gene lost 4 bases, with 9 bases spanning the gap. Clones were sequenced by immunoSEQ multiplex PCR, and TCRdb holds only the in-frame ones, with some missing. The data contain about 100,000 clones, 85% of them seen just once; the ten biggest clones take up 1.5% to 2%. The chain employs TRBV28 and TRBJ1-4; D is undetermined. This TCR derives from a woman in her 70s with active or convalescent COVID-19. Sequencing input: peripheral blood. This chain's CDR3 is CASRRQFNEKLFF. The CDR3 DNA reads as TGTGCCAGCAGGAGGCAGTTTAATGAAAAACTGTTTTTT.